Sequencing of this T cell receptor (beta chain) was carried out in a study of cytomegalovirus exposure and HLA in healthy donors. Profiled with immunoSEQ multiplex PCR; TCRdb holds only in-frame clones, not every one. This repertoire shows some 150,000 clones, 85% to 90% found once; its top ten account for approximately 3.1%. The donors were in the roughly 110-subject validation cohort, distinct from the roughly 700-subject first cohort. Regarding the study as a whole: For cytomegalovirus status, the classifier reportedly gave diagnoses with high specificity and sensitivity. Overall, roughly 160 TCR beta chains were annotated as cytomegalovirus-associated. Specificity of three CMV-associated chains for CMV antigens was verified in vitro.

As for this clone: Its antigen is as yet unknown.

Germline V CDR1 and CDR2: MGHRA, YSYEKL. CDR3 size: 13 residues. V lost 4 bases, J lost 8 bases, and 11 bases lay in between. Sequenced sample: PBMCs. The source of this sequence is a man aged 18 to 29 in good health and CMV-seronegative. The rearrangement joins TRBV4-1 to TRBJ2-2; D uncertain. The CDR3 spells CASSPTSTGELFF. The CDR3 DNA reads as TGCGCCAGCAGCCCCACGTCTACGGGGGAGCTGTTTTTT.